The T cell receptor (beta chain) under discussion was sequenced for a study of blood T cell repertoires in COVID-19. Across the study: The analysed material was cDNA or gDNA that came from T cells, B-cell-depleted T cells, or PBMCs.

Everyone who took part was about 18 to 89 years old, and they came from about two dozen US areas. Grouping used clinical history reported by participants in a survey and questionnaire. Authors' methods: Quantification of nucleated cells was approximated via reference gene primer amplification. Measured with immunoSEQ multiplex PCR; TCRdb has only the in-frame clones, and not every one. The V and J calls and the clone size are those of that table, but D and trimming were determined from the DNA. The repertoire holds 250,000 to 350,000 clones, with 85% as singletons. The sample comprised PBMCs or T cells enriched from blood (not recorded which). This receptor was identified in a woman between 45 and 65 years old who had recovered from COVID-19.

As DNA, the CDR3 is TGTGCCTGGAGGTTTAGCGGGAGGAGCTCCTACGAGCAGTACTTC. It is translated as CAWRFSGRSSYEQYF. V usage is TRBV30 and J usage is TRBJ2-7; 10 positions match TRBD2. V gave up 3 bases and J gave up 0 bases; unmatched junction bases: 5. The CDR3 covers 15 residues. Germline assignment: CDR1 GTSNPN and CDR2 SVGIG (reference sequence).